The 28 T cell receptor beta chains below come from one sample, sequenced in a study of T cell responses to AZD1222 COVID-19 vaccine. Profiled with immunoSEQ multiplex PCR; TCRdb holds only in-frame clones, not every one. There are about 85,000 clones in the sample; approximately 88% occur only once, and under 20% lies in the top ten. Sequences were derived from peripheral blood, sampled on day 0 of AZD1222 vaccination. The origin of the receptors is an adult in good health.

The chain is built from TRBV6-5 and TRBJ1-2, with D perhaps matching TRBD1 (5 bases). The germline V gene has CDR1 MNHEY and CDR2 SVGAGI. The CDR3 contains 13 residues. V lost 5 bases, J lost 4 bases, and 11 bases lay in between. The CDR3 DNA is TGTGCCAGCAGTAGGGACCCAGGCTATGGCTACACCTTC. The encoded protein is CASSRDPGYGYTF.

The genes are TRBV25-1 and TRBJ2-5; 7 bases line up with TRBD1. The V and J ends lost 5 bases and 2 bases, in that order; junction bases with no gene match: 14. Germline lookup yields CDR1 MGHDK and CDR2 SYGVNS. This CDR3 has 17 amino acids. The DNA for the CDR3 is TGTGCCAGCAGTCACCCACCCCCGAGGGACAGTCAAGAGACCCAGTACTTC. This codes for CASSHPPPRDSQETQYF.

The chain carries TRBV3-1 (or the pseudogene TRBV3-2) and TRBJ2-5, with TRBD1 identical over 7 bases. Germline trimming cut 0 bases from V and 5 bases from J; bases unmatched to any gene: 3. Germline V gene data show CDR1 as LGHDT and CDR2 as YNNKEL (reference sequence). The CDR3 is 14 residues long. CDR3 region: CASSQDVRGETQYF. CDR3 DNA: TGTGCCAGCAGCCAAGACGTCAGGGGGGAGACCCAGTACTTC.

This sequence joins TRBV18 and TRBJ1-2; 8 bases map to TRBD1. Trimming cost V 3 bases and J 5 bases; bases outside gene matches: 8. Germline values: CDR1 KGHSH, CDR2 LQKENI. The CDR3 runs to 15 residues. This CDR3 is CASSPNRGDSYGYTF. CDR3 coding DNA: TGTGCCAGCTCACCCAACAGGGGGGACTCTTATGGCTACACCTTC.

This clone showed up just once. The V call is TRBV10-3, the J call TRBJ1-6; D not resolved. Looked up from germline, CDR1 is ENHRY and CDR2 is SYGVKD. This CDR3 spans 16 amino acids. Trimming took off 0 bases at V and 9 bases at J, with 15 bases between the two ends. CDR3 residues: CAISESTLAVGSPLHF. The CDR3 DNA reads TGTGCCATCAGTGAGTCGACTTTGGCAGTCGGTTCACCCCTCCACTTT.

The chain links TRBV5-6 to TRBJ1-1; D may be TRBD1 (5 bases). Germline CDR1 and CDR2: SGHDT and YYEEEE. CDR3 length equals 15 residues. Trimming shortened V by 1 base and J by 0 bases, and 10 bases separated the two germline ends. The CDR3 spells CASSLFRGMNTEAFF. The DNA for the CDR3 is TGTGCCAGCAGCTTGTTTAGGGGCATGAACACTGAAGCTTTCTTT.

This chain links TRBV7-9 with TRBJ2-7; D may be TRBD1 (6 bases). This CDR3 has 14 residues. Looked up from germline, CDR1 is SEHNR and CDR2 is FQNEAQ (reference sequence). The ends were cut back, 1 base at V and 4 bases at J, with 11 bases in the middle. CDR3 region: CASSLEGRGYEQYF. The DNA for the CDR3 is TGTGCCAGCAGCTTAGAGGGCAGGGGTTACGAGCAGTACTTC. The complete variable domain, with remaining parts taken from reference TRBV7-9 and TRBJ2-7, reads DTGVSQNPRHKITKRGQNVTFRCDPISEHNRLYWYRQTLGQGPEFLTYFQNEAQLEKSRLLSDRFSAERPKGSFSTLEIQRTEQGDSAMYLCASSLEGRGYEQYFGPGTRLTVT.

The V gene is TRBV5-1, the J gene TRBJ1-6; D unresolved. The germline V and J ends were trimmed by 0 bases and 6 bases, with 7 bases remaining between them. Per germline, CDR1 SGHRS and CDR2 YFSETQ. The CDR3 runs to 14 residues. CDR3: CASSLEFANSPLHF. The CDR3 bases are TGCGCCAGCAGCTTGGAATTCGCTAATTCACCCCTCCACTTT.

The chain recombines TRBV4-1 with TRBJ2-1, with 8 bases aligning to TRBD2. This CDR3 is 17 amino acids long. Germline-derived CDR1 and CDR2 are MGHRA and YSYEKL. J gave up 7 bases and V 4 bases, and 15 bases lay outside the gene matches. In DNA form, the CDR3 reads TGCGCCAGCAGCCTCTTTACGGGACTAGACCTGTGGAATGAGCAGTTCTTC. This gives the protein CASSLFTGLDLWNEQFF.

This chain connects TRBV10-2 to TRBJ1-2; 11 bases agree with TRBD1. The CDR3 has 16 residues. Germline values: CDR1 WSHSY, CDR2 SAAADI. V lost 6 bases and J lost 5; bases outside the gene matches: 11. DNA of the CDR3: TGCGCCAGCAGGGAATGGACAGGGGGCGAGGTATATGGCTACACCTTC. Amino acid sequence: CASREWTGGEVYGYTF.

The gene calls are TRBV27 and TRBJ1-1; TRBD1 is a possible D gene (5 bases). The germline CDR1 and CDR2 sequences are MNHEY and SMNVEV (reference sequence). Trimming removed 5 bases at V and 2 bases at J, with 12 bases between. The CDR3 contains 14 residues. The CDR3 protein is CASSRPGVNTEAFF. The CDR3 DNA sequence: TGTGCCAGCAGTCGGCCGGGGGTCAACACTGAAGCTTTCTTT.

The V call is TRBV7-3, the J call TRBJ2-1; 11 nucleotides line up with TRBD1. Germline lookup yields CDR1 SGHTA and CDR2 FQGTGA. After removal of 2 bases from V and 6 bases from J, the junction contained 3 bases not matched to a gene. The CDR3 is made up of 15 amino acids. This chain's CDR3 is CASSLQGTGGNEQFF. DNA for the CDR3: TGTGCCAGCAGCTTACAGGGGACAGGGGGCAATGAGCAGTTCTTC.

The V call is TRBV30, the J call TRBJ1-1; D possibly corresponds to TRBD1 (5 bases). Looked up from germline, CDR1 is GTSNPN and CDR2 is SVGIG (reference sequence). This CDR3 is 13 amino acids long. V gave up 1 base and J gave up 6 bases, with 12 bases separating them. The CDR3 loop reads CAWSGGGGPEAFF. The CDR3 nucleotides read TGTGCCTGGAGTGGGGGGGGTGGGCCTGAAGCTTTCTTT.

Written as DNA, the CDR3 is TGTGCCAGCTCACGTGACAGGGCCCAAGAGACCCAGTACTTC. Protein sequence: CASSRDRAQETQYF. The V and J genes are TRBV18 and TRBJ2-5, with 7 bases matching TRBD1. Looked up from germline, CDR1 is KGHSH and CDR2 is LQKENI. The CDR3 loop spans 14 amino acids. J lost 1 base, V lost 4 bases, and 3 bases had no gene match.

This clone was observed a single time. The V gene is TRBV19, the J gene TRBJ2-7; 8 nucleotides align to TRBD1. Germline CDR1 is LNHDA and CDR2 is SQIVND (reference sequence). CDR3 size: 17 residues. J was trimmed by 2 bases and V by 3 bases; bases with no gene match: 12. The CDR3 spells CASSIRPPGQGPYEQYF. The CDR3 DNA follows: TGTGCCAGTAGTATCCGACCACCCGGACAGGGTCCCTACGAGCAGTACTTC.

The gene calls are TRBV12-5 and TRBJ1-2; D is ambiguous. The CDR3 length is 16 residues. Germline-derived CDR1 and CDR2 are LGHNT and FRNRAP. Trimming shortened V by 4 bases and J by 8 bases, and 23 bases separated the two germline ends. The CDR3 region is CASGYPQAEPSGGYTF. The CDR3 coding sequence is TGTGCTAGTGGTTACCCTCAAGCGGAACCGTCGGGGGGCTACACCTTC.

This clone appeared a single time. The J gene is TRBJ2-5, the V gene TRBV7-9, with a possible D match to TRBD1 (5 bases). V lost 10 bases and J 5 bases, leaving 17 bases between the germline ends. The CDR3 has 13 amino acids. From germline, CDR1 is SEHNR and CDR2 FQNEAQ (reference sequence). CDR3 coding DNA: TGTGCCATGGGGCAGGGCAGTCGGGAGACCCAGTACTTC. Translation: CAMGQGSRETQYF.

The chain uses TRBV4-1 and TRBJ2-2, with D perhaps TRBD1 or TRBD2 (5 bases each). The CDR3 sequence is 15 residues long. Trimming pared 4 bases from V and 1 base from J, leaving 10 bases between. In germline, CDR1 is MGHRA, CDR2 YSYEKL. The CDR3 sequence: CASSRGSGNTGELFF. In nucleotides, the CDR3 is TGCGCCAGCAGCCGGGGGAGCGGGAACACCGGGGAGCTGTTTTTT.

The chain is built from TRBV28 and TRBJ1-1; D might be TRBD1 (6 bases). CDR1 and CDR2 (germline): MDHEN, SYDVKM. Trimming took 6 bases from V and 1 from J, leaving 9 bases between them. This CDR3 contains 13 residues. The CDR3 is CASSQGQNTEAFF. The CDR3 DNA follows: TGTGCCAGCAGCCAGGGACAGAACACTGAAGCTTTCTTT.

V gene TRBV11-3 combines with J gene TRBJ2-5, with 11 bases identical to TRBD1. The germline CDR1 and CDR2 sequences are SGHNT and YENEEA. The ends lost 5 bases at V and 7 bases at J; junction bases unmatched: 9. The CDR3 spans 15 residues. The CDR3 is CASSPGQGASGTQYF. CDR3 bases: TGTGCCAGCAGCCCAGGACAGGGGGCTTCTGGGACCCAGTACTTC.

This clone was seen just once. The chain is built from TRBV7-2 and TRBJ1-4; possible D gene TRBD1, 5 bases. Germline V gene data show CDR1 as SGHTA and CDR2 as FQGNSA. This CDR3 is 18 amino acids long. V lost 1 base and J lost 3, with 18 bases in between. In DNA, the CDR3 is TGTGCCAGCAGCTTAGTCCTTGTGAGGGGTTGGTCTAATGAAAAACTGTTTTTT. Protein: CASSLVLVRGWSNEKLFF.

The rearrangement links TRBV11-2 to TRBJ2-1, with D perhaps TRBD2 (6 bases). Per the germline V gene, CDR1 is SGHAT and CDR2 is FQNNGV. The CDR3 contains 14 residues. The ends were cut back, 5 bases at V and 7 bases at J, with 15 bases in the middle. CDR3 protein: CASSHAGLPNEQFF. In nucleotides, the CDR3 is TGTGCCAGCAGCCACGCTGGACTACCGAATGAGCAGTTCTTC.

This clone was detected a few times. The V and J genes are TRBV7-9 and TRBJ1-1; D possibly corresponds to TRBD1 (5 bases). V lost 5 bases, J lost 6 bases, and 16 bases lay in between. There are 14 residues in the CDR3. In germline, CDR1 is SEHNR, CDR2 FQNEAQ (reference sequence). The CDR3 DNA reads TGTGCCAGCAGCCAGTTGTGGGGCGGCCCTGAAGCTTTCTTT. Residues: CASSQLWGGPEAFF.

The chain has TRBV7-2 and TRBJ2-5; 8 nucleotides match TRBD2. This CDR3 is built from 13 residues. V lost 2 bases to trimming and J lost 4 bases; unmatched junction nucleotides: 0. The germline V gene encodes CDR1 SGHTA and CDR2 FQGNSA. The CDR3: CASSLLAGETQYF. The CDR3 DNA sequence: TGTGCCAGCAGCTTACTAGCGGGAGAGACCCAGTACTTC.

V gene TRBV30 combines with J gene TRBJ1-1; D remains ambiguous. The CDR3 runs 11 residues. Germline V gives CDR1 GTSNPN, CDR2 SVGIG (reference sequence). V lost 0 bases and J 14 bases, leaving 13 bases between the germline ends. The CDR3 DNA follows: TGTGCCTGGAGTGTAGCTGAAGAGGCCTTCTTT. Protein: CAWSVAEEAFF.

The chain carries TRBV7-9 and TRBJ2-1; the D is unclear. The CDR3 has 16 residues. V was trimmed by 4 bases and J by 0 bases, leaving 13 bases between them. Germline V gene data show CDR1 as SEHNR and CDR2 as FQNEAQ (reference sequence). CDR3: CASSSIRGDSYNEQFF. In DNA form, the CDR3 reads TGTGCCAGCAGCTCCATCCGCGGAGACTCCTACAATGAGCAGTTCTTC.

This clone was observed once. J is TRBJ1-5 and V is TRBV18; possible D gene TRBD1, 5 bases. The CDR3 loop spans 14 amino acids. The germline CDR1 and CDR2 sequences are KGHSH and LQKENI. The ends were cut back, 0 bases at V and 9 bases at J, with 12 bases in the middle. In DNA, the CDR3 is TGTGCCAGCTCACCACCGGATACAGGAGGGCCCCAGCATTTT. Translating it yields CASSPPDTGGPQHF.

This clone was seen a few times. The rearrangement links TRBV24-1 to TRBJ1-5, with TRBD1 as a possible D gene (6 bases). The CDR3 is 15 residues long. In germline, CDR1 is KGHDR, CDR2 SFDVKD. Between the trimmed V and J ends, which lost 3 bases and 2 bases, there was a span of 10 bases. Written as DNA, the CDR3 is TGTGCCACCAGTGATGAAGACAGGCGCAATCAGCCCCAGCATTTT. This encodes CATSDEDRRNQPQHF.